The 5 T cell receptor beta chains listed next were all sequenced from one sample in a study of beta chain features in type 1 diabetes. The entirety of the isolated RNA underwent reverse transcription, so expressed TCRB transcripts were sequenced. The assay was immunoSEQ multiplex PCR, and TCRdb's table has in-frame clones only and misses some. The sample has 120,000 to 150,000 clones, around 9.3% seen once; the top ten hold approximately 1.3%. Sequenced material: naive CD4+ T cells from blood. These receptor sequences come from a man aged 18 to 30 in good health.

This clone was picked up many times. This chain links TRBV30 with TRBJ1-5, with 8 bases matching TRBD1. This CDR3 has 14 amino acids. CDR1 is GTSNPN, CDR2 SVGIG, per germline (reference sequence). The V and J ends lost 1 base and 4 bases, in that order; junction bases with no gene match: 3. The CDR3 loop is CAWSAGQGNQPQHF. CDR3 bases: TGTGCCTGGAGTGCCGGACAGGGAAATCAGCCCCAGCATTTT.

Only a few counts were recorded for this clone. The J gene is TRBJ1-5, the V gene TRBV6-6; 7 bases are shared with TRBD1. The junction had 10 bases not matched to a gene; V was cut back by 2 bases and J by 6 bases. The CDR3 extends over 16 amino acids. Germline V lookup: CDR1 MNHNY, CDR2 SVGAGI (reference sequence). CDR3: CASSYEGTGASQPQHF. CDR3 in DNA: TGTGCCAGCAGTTACGAGGGCACAGGGGCGAGTCAGCCCCAGCATTTT.

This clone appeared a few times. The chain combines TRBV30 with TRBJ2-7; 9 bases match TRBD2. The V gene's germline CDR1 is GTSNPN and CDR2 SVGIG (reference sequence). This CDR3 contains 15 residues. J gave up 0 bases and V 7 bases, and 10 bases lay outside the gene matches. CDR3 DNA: TGTGCCTACCGTAGAGCGGGGGGCCACTCCTACGAGCAGTACTTC. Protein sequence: CAYRRAGGHSYEQYF.

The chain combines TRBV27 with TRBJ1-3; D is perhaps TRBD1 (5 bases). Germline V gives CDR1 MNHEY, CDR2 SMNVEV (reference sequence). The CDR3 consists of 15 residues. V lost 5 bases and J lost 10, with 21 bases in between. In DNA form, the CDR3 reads TGTGCCAGCAGTCCGATTTCTGGGGGGATCGATACCATATATTTT. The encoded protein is CASSPISGGIDTIYF.

The CDR3 region has the DNA TGTGCCAGCAGCACGCGACAGGTAAACTATGGCTACACCTTC. This encodes CASSTRQVNYGYTF. The chain is built from TRBV9 and TRBJ1-2, with D possibly matching TRBD1 (6 bases). V was pared by 4 bases and J by 2 bases, with 12 bases between. The CDR3 runs to 14 residues. Looked up from germline, CDR1 is SGDLS and CDR2 is YYNGEE.